This TCR beta chain originates from a study of regulatory T cells in long-lasting Graves disease (dated by TCRdb to the early 2020s). General notes on the study: Patients with newly diagnosed Graves' disease had been on antithyroid drugs for under 3 months. TCR sequencing covered 13 persistent and approximately 20 newly diagnosed Graves' disease patients, 33 samples in total. The study was conducted in China and was registered as a clinical trial. Persistent Graves' disease patients were compared with newly diagnosed Graves' disease patients by peripheral blood TCR sequencing and RNA sequencing. Results and caveats for the whole study, not just this receptor: Preferential use of TRBV28, TRBJ1-2 and TRBJ2-5 was observed in persistent disease, whereas TRBV20-1 and TRBJ2-1 were favored in newly diagnosed disease. Persistent Graves' disease patients showed lower TCR Shannon entropy and fewer highly expanded clones than newly diagnosed patients, suggesting clonal expansion. Only the TCR beta chain was sequenced and analyzed. The authors noted that the small sample size was a limitation that may lower accuracy. Only peripheral blood was studied, because thyroid tissue, the primary lesion, was inaccessible. Persistent patients shared more public clonotypes among themselves (approximately 2,500) than newly diagnosed patients did (approximately 900).

Receptor libraries were prepared by multiplex PCR. The instrument was an Illumina HiSeq 4000. To build TCR beta libraries, CDR3 regions were amplified by Arm-PCR using iRepertoire HTBI primers. Before sequencing, the PCR products underwent gel purification. The paper's processing steps were these. Gene usage analysis of CDR3 amino acid clonotypes used the 60 to 80 TRBV and around 13 TRBJ segments found across samples. COPE and FqMerger were used to merge filtered high-quality paired reads into contigs. BLAST was used to align contigs to IMGT TRBV, TRBD and TRBJ reference genes, with CDR3 defined following IMGT. Any clonotype with a frequency above 0.1% was classified as a highly expanded clone. Shannon entropy served as the measure of repertoire diversity, while the Gini coefficient captured V-J evenness. Clonotypes shared by more than one individual were considered public. In TCRdb, the public reads were trimmed at Q25 with fastp and aligned with MiXCR, with productive beta chains retained. Here each entry gathers all rows of one CDR3 protein and keeps the most common genes and DNA. TCRdb, not the original authors, processed these V and J calls. The sample table lists 580,000 or so distinct CDR3 sequences, more than 15% of them with a count of one. The ten largest account for more than 10% of the sample.

V drops 3 bases and J drops 4 bases, leaving 16 bases in between. The CDR3 numbers 15 residues from cysteine through phenylalanine. Only the CDR3 part of the read is kept: 45 bases, read in frame from the first base. CDR1 SEHNR and CDR2 FQNEAQ were looked up in the germline V gene (reference sequence). This sample's time point label indicates: newly diagnosed GD, antithyroid drugs for less than 3 months. For both TCR sequencing and RNA sequencing, RNA was extracted from PBMCs using TRIzol. The diagnosis of Graves' disease was made according to American Thyroid Association guidelines. The patients came from an endocrinology department in Xi'an, China. From each patient, 7.5 to 10 milliliters of peripheral blood was collected into an EDTA anticoagulant tube. Ficoll Paque Plus density gradient separation was used to isolate PBMCs, and no further T cell sorting was performed. RNA quality was checked with an Agilent 2100 Bioanalyzer and agarose gel, and concentration with a NanoDrop 2000.

With respect to this clonotype: It lacks a known antigen. No per-base quality is available; no much larger clone lies one base away.

This sample also appeared in a second study, on T cells in Graves' hyperthyroidism and ophthalmopathy. The second study also describes: A patient counted as having stable Graves' hyperthyroidism if no progression to ophthalmopathy occurred over 18 months of follow-up. Hyperthyroidism patients were aged 18 to 65 years and newly diagnosed, with disease duration of less than 2 months. The study excluded patients with uncontrolled infections, other autoimmune diseases, pregnancy or lactation. Diagnoses relied on clinical symptoms, serum thyroxine and TRAb, thyroid ultrasound and orbital computed tomography. The TCR CDR3 was subjected to a first round of RT-PCR using the HTBI primer set and the Qiagen OneStep RT-PCR kit. Most expanded thyroid clonotypes (frequency above 0.001) were also found in blood, which suggests that blood repertoires may mirror thyroid immune responses. In cross-validation, a model built on a 13 V-J signature told ophthalmopathy apart from stable hyperthyroidism with under 90% sensitivity and approximately 84% specificity, and in testing the same model reached 80%/75%. In validation, the model predicted progression to ophthalmopathy a median of approximately 6.3 months before onset, with roughly 70% sensitivity and about 75% specificity. To identify TCR V-J signatures that set the groups apart, the researchers used a discovery cohort of more than 95 patients, made up of 40 to 45 with Graves' ophthalmopathy and 57 with stable Graves' hyperthyroidism. Whether ophthalmopathy could be predicted prospectively was tested in an independent validation cohort made up of approximately 19 hyperthyroidism patients plus 17 patients who later progressed to ophthalmopathy. The 100 discovery patients were randomly split 7:3 into training and test sets. In about 6 Graves' hyperthyroidism patients, the study also compared T-cell repertoires from thyroid tissue with T-cell repertoires from blood. Following sampling, methimazole starting at 30 mg daily was given to hyperthyroidism patients, and high-dose intravenous methylprednisolone was given to ophthalmopathy patients. Libraries were constructed in a second round of multiplex PCR, after which size selection and purification were performed. Sequencing of the libraries was done on an Illumina HiSeq2000 using paired-end 100 bp reads. SOAPnuke was used to process the raw data, removing reads that contained adapters or uncalled bases, had a mean Phred below 15, or lacked an exact match to the constant primer or identifier. COPE v1.2.5 was used to merge high-quality paired reads, and clonotypes were defined as unique nucleotide sequences. Clonotypes were aligned to IMGT TRBV, TRBD and TRBJ reference segments using MiTCR v1.1. Only V-J combinations with frequency above 0.0001, covering approximately 99% of repertoires, were analysed. A TCS score was defined as the ratio of F50 (clonal expansion) to E x V (chaos), with BLOSUM62-based TCRdist applied between CDR3 peptides within each V-J. Welch's t-statistics and random forest reduced roughly 500 V-J features to 13, which were used in a naive Bayes classifier (R e1071). Sample size was not statistically predetermined, and blinding of investigators to group allocation was not performed. TCR Vbeta CDR3 sequencing of 130 to 150 peripheral blood samples (under 45 ophthalmopathy, 75 to 85 hyperthyroidism and 17 progressor patients) is reported in the paper.

Source: peripheral blood mononuclear cells (PBMCs), taken at new diagnosis, from a patient treated with antithyroid drugs. This receptor was taken from a man aged 18-30 years with Graves disease. Donor details come from another sample of the same person, matched by shared clones. The V and J segments used are TRBV7-9 and TRBJ2-7; the D segment could be TRBD2, given 5 matching bases. The CDR3 region has the sequence CASSFSLGLQYEQYF. The nucleotides read TGTGCCAGCAGCTTCTCCCTCGGACTCCAGTACGAGCAGTACTTC.